Listed below are T cell receptor beta chains from one sample, sequenced in a study of tissue T cells after allogeneic stem cell transplantation. Some clones are missing from TCRdb's copy, which holds only in-frame ones; the method was immunoSEQ multiplex PCR. The sample records about 43,000 clones, roughly 92% being singletons. The source was blood, collected before transplantation. The source is a woman aged 40-70 years who later had graft-versus-host disease after an allogeneic stem cell transplant. The CDR3 runs from the conserved cysteine through the conserved F or W. The order of the fields is D gene, clone size, J gene, V gene, CDR3 protein, CDR3 DNA. D genes are given only for firm matches. Size tells how often a clone was seen (once, few, many) or the class of an expanded clone, and some rows leave it out.

>TRBD1|-|TRBJ1-1|TRBV29-1
CSAWTGDTEAFF
TGCAGCGCATGGACAGGGGACACTGAAGCTTTCTTT
>-|-|TRBJ2-7|TRBV13
CASSLFSGYEQYF
TGTGCCAGCAGCTTGTTTAGCGGCTACGAGCAGTACTTC
>TRBD2|-|TRBJ2-3|TRBV19
CASMPTSGSRDTQYF
TGTGCCAGTATGCCCACTAGCGGGAGTAGGGATACGCAGTATTTT
>-|-|TRBJ1-6|TRBV7-2
CASSLELGVSSPLHF
TGTGCCAGCAGCTTAGAGCTGGGAGTGAGTTCACCCCTCCACTTT
>TRBD1|once|TRBJ2-5|TRBV18
CASSPSGQGASETQYF
TGTGCCAGCTCACCATCTGGACAGGGGGCTTCAGAGACCCAGTACTTC
>TRBD2|-|TRBJ2-5|TRBV2
CASRLPPLAGILKQETQYF
TGTGCCAGCAGGCTCCCTCCGCTAGCGGGGATCCTCAAACAAGAGACCCAGTACTTC
>TRBD2|-|TRBJ2-2|TRBV27
CASTLGGLTGELFF
TGTGCCAGCACTCTGGGAGGGCTCACCGGGGAGCTGTTTTTT
>-|-|TRBJ2-5|TRBV19
CASKSVASQETQYF
TGTGCCAGCAAATCCGTCGCCAGTCAAGAGACCCAGTACTTC
>TRBD2|few|TRBJ2-5|TRBV5-8
CASSLAGLVGETQYF
TGTGCCAGCAGCTTGGCAGGACTAGTAGGAGAGACCCAGTACTTC
>TRBD1|-|TRBJ1-6|TRBV20-1
CSASQGGPLHF
TGCAGTGCGAGCCAGGGGGGTCCCCTCCACTTT
>-|-|TRBJ1-1|TRBV18
CASSTGLDTEAFF
TGTGCCAGCTCAACAGGGCTCGACACTGAAGCTTTCTTT
>-|-|TRBJ1-5|TRBV21-1
CASSNQPQHF
TGTGCCAGCAGCAATCAGCCCCAGCATTTT
>-|-|TRBJ2-3|TRBV5-1
CASSQTIGADTQYF
TGCGCCAGCAGCCAGACTATCGGGGCAGATACGCAGTATTTT
>-|-|TRBJ1-1|TRBV30
CAWSVLQGPTEAFF
TGTGCCTGGAGTGTACTTCAGGGACCCACTGAAGCTTTCTTT
>-|-|TRBJ1-6|TRBV15
CATSRFTGNNSPLHF
TGTGCCACCAGCAGATTCACAGGGAATAATTCACCCCTCCACTTT
>-|-|TRBJ2-7|TRBV30
CAWISLEHSYEQYF
TGTGCCTGGATAAGTCTAGAGCACTCCTACGAGCAGTACTTC
>-|-|TRBJ2-1|TRBV7-2
CASSLGVRAEQFF
TGTGCCAGCAGCTTAGGCGTTCGGGCTGAGCAGTTCTTC
>TRBD2|few|TRBJ2-3|TRBV10-3
CAISEGLAGDTQYF
TGTGCCATCAGTGAGGGACTAGCGGGAGATACGCAGTATTTT
>TRBD2|-|TRBJ2-3|TRBV9
CASSAGLAGGNTDTQYF
TGTGCCAGCAGCGCTGGACTAGCGGGAGGGAACACAGATACGCAGTATTTT
>-|-|TRBJ2-3|TRBV27
CASSTKRTDTQYF
TGTGCCAGCAGTACGAAACGCACAGATACGCAGTATTTT
>-|-|TRBJ2-2|TRBV7-2
CASSLGVRTGELFF
TGTGCCAGCAGCTTAGGGGTGAGGACCGGGGAGCTGTTTTTT
>TRBD2|few|TRBJ2-1|TRBV19
CASSTPRGSGRRDEQFF
TGTGCCAGTAGTACCCCTCGAGGTAGCGGGAGACGAGATGAGCAGTTCTTC
>TRBD2|-|TRBJ2-1|TRBV27
CASNAGVLLGEQFF
TGTGCCAGCAACGCGGGGGTTCTATTAGGTGAGCAGTTCTTC
>-|-|TRBJ1-5|TRBV27
CASSTIGQPSNQPQHF
TGTGCCAGCAGTACAATCGGACAGCCTAGCAATCAGCCCCAGCATTTT
>-|once|TRBJ2-3|TRBV7-3
CASSSSSGPVVYF
TGTGCCAGCAGTTCCTCCTCCGGGCCTGTAGTGTATTTT
>-|-|TRBJ2-3|TRBV2
CASSRGGSTDTQYF
TGTGCCAGCTCCCGAGGGGGGAGCACAGATACGCAGTATTTT
>-|once|TRBJ2-2|TRBV7-6
CASSLSGGVNTGELFF
TGTGCCAGCAGCTTAAGTGGCGGAGTTAACACCGGGGAGCTGTTTTTT
>-|-|TRBJ1-4|TRBV28
CASSSPGPTTGAKKLFF
TGTGCCAGCAGTTCGCCGGGACCGACTACGGGGGCCAAAAAACTGTTTTTT
>-|-|TRBJ2-7|TRBV5-6
CASSIQQNYEQYF
TGTGCCAGCAGCATACAACAGAACTACGAGCAGTACTTC
>TRBD1|-|TRBJ1-1|TRBV5-5
CASSDRQGLDTEAFF
TGTGCCAGCAGCGACCGACAGGGTCTGGACACTGAAGCTTTCTTT